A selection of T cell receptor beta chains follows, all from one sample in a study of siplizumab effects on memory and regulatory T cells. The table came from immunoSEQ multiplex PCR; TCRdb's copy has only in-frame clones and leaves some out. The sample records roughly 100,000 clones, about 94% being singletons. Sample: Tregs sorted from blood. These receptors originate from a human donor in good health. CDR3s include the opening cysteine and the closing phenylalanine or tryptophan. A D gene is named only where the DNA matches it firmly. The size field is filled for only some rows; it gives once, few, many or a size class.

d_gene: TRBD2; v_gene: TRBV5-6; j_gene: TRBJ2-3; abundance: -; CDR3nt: TGTGCCAGCAGCCCGCGGACTAGCGGTATCCCCCCAGATACGCAGTATTTT; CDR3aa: CASSPRTSGIPPDTQYF
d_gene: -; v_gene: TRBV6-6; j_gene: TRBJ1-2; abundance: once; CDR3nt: TGTGCCAGCAAGCCAGGGGACTATGGCTACACCTTC; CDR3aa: CASKPGDYGYTF
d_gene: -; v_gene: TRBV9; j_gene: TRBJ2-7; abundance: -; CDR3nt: TGTGCCAGCAGCCTATCCGGGGGAGGCTACGAGCAGTACTTC; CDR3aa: CASSLSGGGYEQYF
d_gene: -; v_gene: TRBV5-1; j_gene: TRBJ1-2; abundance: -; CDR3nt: TGCGCCAGCAGCTTGGAGGCGGAACTCTATGGCTACACCTTC; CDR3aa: CASSLEAELYGYTF
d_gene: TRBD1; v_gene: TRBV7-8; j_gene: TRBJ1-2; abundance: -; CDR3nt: TGTGCCAGCAGCTTAGGGTTAACAGGGGACTATGGCTACACCTTC; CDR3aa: CASSLGLTGDYGYTF
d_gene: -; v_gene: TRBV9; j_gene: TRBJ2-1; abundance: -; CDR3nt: TGTGCCAGCAGCGTAGGTGGCCAGTACAATGAGCAGTTCTTC; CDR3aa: CASSVGGQYNEQFF
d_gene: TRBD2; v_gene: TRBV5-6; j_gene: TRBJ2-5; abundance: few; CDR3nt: TGTGCCAGCAGCTTGGTAGGGCTAGCGGGAGGCTTAACAGAGACCCAGTACTTC; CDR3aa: CASSLVGLAGGLTETQYF
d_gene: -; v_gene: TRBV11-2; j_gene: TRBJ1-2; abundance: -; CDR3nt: TGTGCCAGCAGCCCCGGGCCCCAAAGGAGAGGCTACACCTTC; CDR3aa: CASSPGPQRRGYTF
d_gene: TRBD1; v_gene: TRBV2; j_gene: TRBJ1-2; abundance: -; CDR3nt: TGTGCCAGCAGTCTTCAGGGGGCGGATGGCTACACCTTC; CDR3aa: CASSLQGADGYTF
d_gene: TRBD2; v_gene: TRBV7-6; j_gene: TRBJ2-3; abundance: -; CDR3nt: TGTGCCAGCAGCTCCATTAGACTAGCGGTGAGAGATACGCAGTATTTT; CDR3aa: CASSSIRLAVRDTQYF
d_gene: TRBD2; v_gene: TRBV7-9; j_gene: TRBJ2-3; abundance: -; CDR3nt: TGTGCCAGCAGCATTAGCGGGGGGTACACAGATACGCAGTATTTT; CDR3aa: CASSISGGYTDTQYF
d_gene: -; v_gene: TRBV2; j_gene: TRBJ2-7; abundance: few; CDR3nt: TGTGCCAGCACCCTACAGGCCTACGAGCAGTACTTC; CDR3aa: CASTLQAYEQYF
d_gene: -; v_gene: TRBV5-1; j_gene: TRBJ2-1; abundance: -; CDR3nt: TGCGCCAGCAGCCTCCTTCGTGATGAGCAGTTCTTC; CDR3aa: CASSLLRDEQFF
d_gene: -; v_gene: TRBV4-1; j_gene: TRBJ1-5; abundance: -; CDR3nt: TGCGCCAGCAGCCAATTCTGGGAAACCTTCTGGCCCCAGCATTTT; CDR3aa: CASSQFWETFWPQHF
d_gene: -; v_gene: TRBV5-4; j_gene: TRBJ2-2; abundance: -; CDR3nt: TGTGCCAGCAGCCTCCTGGGCCCCTCGAACACCGGGGAGCTGTTTTTT; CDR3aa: CASSLLGPSNTGELFF
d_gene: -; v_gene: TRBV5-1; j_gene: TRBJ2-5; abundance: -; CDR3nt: TGCGCCAGCAGCCTAGGGATTCGGGACCAAGAGTACTTC; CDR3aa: CASSLGIRDQEYF
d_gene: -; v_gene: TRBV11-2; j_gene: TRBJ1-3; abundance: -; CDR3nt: TGTGCCAGCAGCTCCCGGACAAACTCTGGAAACACCATATATTTT; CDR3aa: CASSSRTNSGNTIYF
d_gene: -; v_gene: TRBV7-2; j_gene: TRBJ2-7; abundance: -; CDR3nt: TGTGCCAGCAGCTTACAGTCCAACTACGAGCAGTACTTC; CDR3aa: CASSLQSNYEQYF
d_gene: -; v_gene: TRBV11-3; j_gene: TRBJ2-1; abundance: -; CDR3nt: TGTGCCAGCAGCTTACCGCACGGTCGAGTGGTCAATGAGCAGTTCTTC; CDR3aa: CASSLPHGRVVNEQFF
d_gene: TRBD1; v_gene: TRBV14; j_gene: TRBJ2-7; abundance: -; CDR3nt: TGTGCCAGCAGCTACAGGGGGAGAGACGAGCAGTACTTC; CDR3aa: CASSYRGRDEQYF
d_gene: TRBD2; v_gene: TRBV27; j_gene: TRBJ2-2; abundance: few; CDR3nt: TGTGCCAGCAGTCGTAAGGCGGGGGGCTTAACCCGGACCGGGGAGCTGTTTTTT; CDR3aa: CASSRKAGGLTRTGELFF
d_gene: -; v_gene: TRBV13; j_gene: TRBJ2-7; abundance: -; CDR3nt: TGTGCCAGCAGCTTCGGGCGGGCTTCCTACGAGCAGTACTTC; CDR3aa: CASSFGRASYEQYF